Following are 28 T cell receptor beta chains from one sample sequenced in a study of cytomegalovirus exposure and HLA in healthy donors. PCR primers comprised 60 Vbeta and 13 Jbeta primers. Repertoires were generated with immunoSEQ multiplex PCR, while TCRdb's copy carries only in-frame clones and drops some. The sample holds 200,000 to 250,000 clones; 70% are singletons and the top ten take approximately 2.5%. Sequencing was carried out using PBMCs. The receptors stem from a man in his forties or fifties in good health and CMV-seropositive.

The V call is TRBV5-6, the J call TRBJ2-1; weak D call: TRBD2 (6 bases). The V and J ends lost 2 bases and 5 bases respectively, with 23 bases between them. The CDR3 is made up of 18 amino acids. Germline V CDR1 and CDR2: SGHDT, YYEEEE. The chain's CDR3 is CASSLMRDSGQRDNEQFF. The CDR3 nucleotides are TGTGCCAGCAGCTTAATGAGGGACTCCGGGCAAAGGGACAATGAGCAGTTCTTC.

Only one count was recorded for this clone. V is TRBV2 and J is TRBJ2-1; TRBD2 is a possible D gene (7 bases). Germline V CDR1 and CDR2: SNHLY, FYNNEI. Deletions cut 6 bases from V and 2 bases from J, with 14 bases between. The CDR3 is 15 amino acids. CDR3 sequence: CASRGGGGPYNEQFF. In nucleotides, the CDR3 is TGTGCCAGCAGGGGAGGGGGGGGCCCCTACAATGAGCAGTTCTTC. Full variable domain (remainder filled in from reference TRBV2 and TRBJ2-1): EPEVTQTPSHQVTQMGQEVILRCVPISNHLYFYWYRQILGQKVEFLVSFYNNEISEKSEIFDDQFSVERPDGSNFTLKIRSTKLEDSAMYFCASRGGGGPYNEQFFGPGTRLTVL.

This clone was found a few times. This sequence joins TRBV5-1 and TRBJ1-1; D not certain. Germline assignment: CDR1 SGHRS and CDR2 YFSETQ. The CDR3 totals 14 residues. Trimming pared 4 bases from V and 1 base from J, leaving 11 bases between. In nucleotides, the CDR3 is TGCGCCAGCAGCCCGAGGCCAAAGAACACTGAAGCTTTCTTT. As protein: CASSPRPKNTEAFF.

V usage is TRBV5-8 and J usage is TRBJ1-6, with D possibly TRBD1 on 5 matching bases. Germline CDR1 SGHTS, CDR2 YDEGEE. The CDR3 sequence is 14 residues long. V lost 3 bases to trimming and J lost 7 bases, with 11 bases between them. The CDR3 reads CASSSRARNSPLHF. The CDR3 DNA reads TGTGCCAGCAGCTCCAGGGCGAGGAATTCACCCCTCCACTTT.

The chain employs TRBV7-2 and TRBJ2-1, with 11 bases lining up with TRBD2. Germline CDR1 SGHTA, CDR2 FQGNSA. CDR3 length: 15 residues. The junction had 13 bases not matched to a gene; V was cut back by 5 bases and J by 13 bases. The CDR3 protein is CASSRPVTSGEVQFF. The CDR3 DNA reads as TGTGCCAGCAGCCGCCCCGTGACTAGCGGGGAGGTACAGTTCTTC.

This clone was seen more than once but under ten times. The V gene is TRBV11-2, the J gene TRBJ2-1, with TRBD2 matching over 7 bases. This CDR3 has 15 amino acids. The V segment lost 3 bases and the J segment 2 bases; nucleotides outside the gene matches: 4. Germline assignment: CDR1 SGHAT and CDR2 FQNNGV. The CDR3: CASSLEGLPYNEQFF. The CDR3 region has the DNA TGTGCCAGCAGCTTGGAGGGACTACCCTACAATGAGCAGTTCTTC.

The chain uses TRBV7-9 and TRBJ2-3; a weak D match, TRBD2 (6 bases). This CDR3 is built from 17 residues. Trimming pared 8 bases from V and 0 bases from J, leaving 21 bases between. Germline CDR1 is SEHNR and CDR2 is FQNEAQ (reference sequence). CDR3 protein: CASVLWGGAFSTDTQYF. Written as DNA, the CDR3 is TGTGCCAGCGTCCTGTGGGGCGGGGCCTTCAGCACAGATACGCAGTATTTT. The entire variable domain, with the rest obtained from reference TRBV7-9 and TRBJ2-3, is as follows: DTGVSQNPRHKITKRGQNVTFRCDPISEHNRLYWYRQTLGQGPEFLTYFQNEAQLEKSRLLSDRFSAERPKGSFSTLEIQRTEQGDSAMYLCASVLWGGAFSTDTQYFGPGTRLTVL.

This chain joins TRBV28 and TRBJ1-2; 10 bases are a match to TRBD1. V shed 6 bases, J shed 1 base, and the junction held 11 bases outside the gene matches. This CDR3 spans 17 amino acids. Germline loops: CDR1 MDHEN, CDR2 SYDVKM. The DNA of the CDR3 is TGTGCCAGCAGACATGGGACAGGGGAATATTTTAACTATGGCTACACCTTC. It translates to CASRHGTGEYFNYGYTF.

Only one count was recorded for this clone. The chain carries TRBV7-9 and TRBJ1-1, with 8 positions matching TRBD1. The CDR3 runs 14 residues. V gave up 5 bases and J gave up 5 bases; unmatched junction bases: 7. Germline V gene data show CDR1 as SEHNR and CDR2 as FQNEAQ (reference sequence). The CDR3 bases are TGTGCCAGCAGCGAGACAGGGGAGGGGACTGAAGCTTTCTTT. Its translation: CASSETGEGTEAFF.

The rearrangement uses TRBV11-2 and TRBJ2-2; 7 bases agree with TRBD1. The length of the CDR3 is 15 residues. The germline V gene has CDR1 SGHAT and CDR2 FQNNGV. J lost 8 bases, V lost 2 bases, and 8 bases had no gene match. The CDR3 here is CASSLQGVPTGELFF. The CDR3 DNA sequence: TGTGCCAGCAGCTTACAGGGGGTCCCAACGGGGGAGCTGTTTTTT.

This clone was found a few times. V gene TRBV5-6 combines with J gene TRBJ1-6; TRBD1 aligns across 8 bases. This CDR3 has 15 residues. Germline loops: CDR1 SGHDT, CDR2 YYEEEE. Germline trimming cut 5 bases from V and 8 bases from J; bases unmatched to any gene: 9. CDR3 loop: CASRSTPGGDSPLHF. The CDR3 DNA reads TGTGCCAGCAGGTCAACCCCAGGGGGCGATTCACCCCTCCACTTT.

The chain couples TRBV5-1 to TRBJ1-2, with D possibly matching TRBD1 (5 bases). The CDR3 loop spans 16 amino acids. Trimming left V 0 bases short and J 8 bases short, with 20 bases between. Germline lookup yields CDR1 SGHRS and CDR2 YFSETQ. CDR3 nucleotides: TGCGCCAGCAGCTTGGAGGGAGCCGGGGGAGAAAACGGCTACACCTTC. Protein sequence: CASSLEGAGGENGYTF.

This clone was counted a few times. The gene calls are TRBV11-2 and TRBJ2-3; 7 bases align to TRBD1. J was trimmed by 4 bases and V by 7 bases; bases with no gene match: 11. The CDR3 is 15 residues long. Germline-derived CDR1 and CDR2 are SGHAT and FQNNGV. This CDR3 is CASTRQGTHPDTQYF. As DNA, the CDR3 is TGTGCCAGCACAAGACAGGGAACCCACCCAGATACGCAGTATTTT.

The J gene is TRBJ2-5, the V gene TRBV5-1, with a tentative D call TRBD1 (6 bases). Germline CDR1 and CDR2: SGHRS and YFSETQ. The CDR3 length is 16 residues. The germline V and J ends were trimmed by 0 bases and 3 bases, with 15 bases remaining between them. The CDR3 sequence: CASSLGLLWTEETQYF. Here the CDR3 DNA reads TGCGCCAGCAGCTTGGGCCTGCTGTGGACAGAAGAGACCCAGTACTTC.

This chain's CDR3 is CASSEGTDAYEQYF. DNA of the CDR3: TGTGCCAGCAGCGAGGGGACAGACGCTTACGAGCAGTACTTC. The chain has TRBV9 and TRBJ2-7; 7 bases agree with TRBD1. Germline V gene data show CDR1 as SGDLS and CDR2 as YYNGEE. The CDR3 extends over 14 amino acids. J lost 4 bases, V lost 3 bases, and 7 bases had no gene match.

The chain is built from TRBV4-3 and TRBJ2-5; TRBD1 is a possible D gene (5 bases). The CDR3 runs 15 residues. V lost 0 bases and J lost 5, with 13 bases in between. CDR1 is LGHNA, CDR2 YSLEER, per germline. The CDR3 sequence: CASSQEARGWETQYF. The CDR3 bases are TGCGCCAGCAGCCAAGAGGCAAGGGGATGGGAGACCCAGTACTTC.

Only a few counts were recorded for this clone. The V and J genes are TRBV27 and TRBJ1-5, with D perhaps matching TRBD1 (6 bases). CDR1 and CDR2 from the germline V gene are MNHEY and SMNVEV (reference sequence). The CDR3 has 14 amino acids. The germline V and J ends were trimmed by 6 bases and 3 bases, with 12 bases remaining between them. The CDR3 DNA is TGTGCCAGCAGCTCTACAGGGTTCAATCAGCCCCAGCATTTT. This translates into CASSSTGFNQPQHF.

This chain links TRBV9 with TRBJ1-2, with 7 nucleotides matching TRBD1. The germline V gene has CDR1 SGDLS and CDR2 YYNGEE. The CDR3 spans 15 residues. V shed 2 bases and J 4 bases; nucleotides not matched to a gene: 8. The CDR3 is CASSVATGERYGYTF. The CDR3 DNA is TGTGCCAGCAGCGTTGCAACAGGGGAGCGCTATGGCTACACCTTC.

The rearrangement joins TRBV18 to TRBJ2-5; D may be TRBD2 (6 bases). Trimming shortened V by 1 base and J by 2 bases, and 11 bases separated the two germline ends. The CDR3 runs to 15 residues. CDR1 is KGHSH and CDR2 is LQKENI in the germline V gene. DNA for the CDR3: TGTGCCAGCTCACCACAGCGGGCGGGTCAAGAGACCCAGTACTTC. It codes for CASSPQRAGQETQYF.

This chain connects TRBV21-1 to TRBJ1-1. TRBV21-1 is deemed a pseudogene. The CDR3 is 14 residues long. The CDR3 here is CASSYREAGTEAFF. The CDR3 coding sequence is TGTGCCAGCAGCTATAGAGAGGCCGGCACTGAAGCTTTCTTT.

The chain links TRBV7-2 to TRBJ2-2; TRBD1 is a possible D gene (6 bases). This CDR3 comprises 16 residues. The V gene's germline CDR1 is SGHTA and CDR2 FQGNSA. Trimming removed 5 bases from V and 0 bases from J, with 13 bases in between. The CDR3 is CASSPDRFTNTGELFF. In DNA, the CDR3 is TGTGCCAGCAGCCCAGACAGGTTCACGAACACCGGGGAGCTGTTTTTT.

The V call is TRBV9, the J call TRBJ1-6, with 7 bases lining up with TRBD1. Germline values: CDR1 SGDLS, CDR2 YYNGEE. This CDR3 is built from 15 residues. Trimming removed 4 bases from V and 5 bases from J; junction bases left unmatched: 6. CDR3 region: CASSSGGRDNSPLHF. The CDR3 nucleotides read TGTGCCAGCAGCTCAGGGGGTAGGGATAATTCACCCCTCCACTTT.

This clone occurred a few times. V usage is TRBV15 and J usage is TRBJ1-4, with D possibly TRBD1 on 5 matching bases. Germline V CDR1 and CDR2: LNHNV, YYDKDF (reference sequence). The CDR3 is 15 amino acids. Trimming pared 0 bases from V and 5 bases from J, leaving 10 bases between. In DNA form, the CDR3 reads TGTGCCACCAGCAGAGACACAGGTGAAAATGAAAAACTGTTTTTT. This sequence encodes CATSRDTGENEKLFF.

This clone occurred once. The chain joins TRBV6-5 to TRBJ1-1; D is unresolved. CDR3 length: 14 residues. Trimming left V 4 bases short and J 0 bases short, with 9 bases between. Germline V CDR1 and CDR2: MNHEY, SVGAGI. The CDR3 is CASSWSQVNTEAFF. In DNA form, the CDR3 reads TGTGCCAGCAGTTGGAGTCAAGTGAACACTGAAGCTTTCTTT.

The chain joins TRBV2 to TRBJ2-1; 8 positions match TRBD2. The trim removed 5 bases at V and 3 bases at J, leaving 9 bases unmatched. CDR3 length: 16 residues. In germline, CDR1 is SNHLY, CDR2 FYNNEI. Here the CDR3 DNA reads TGTGCCAGCAGTCAACATAGCGGGACCTTCTACAATGAGCAGTTCTTC. Protein: CASSQHSGTFYNEQFF. Full variable domain (remainder filled in from reference TRBV2 and TRBJ2-1): EPEVTQTPSHQVTQMGQEVILRCVPISNHLYFYWYRQILGQKVEFLVSFYNNEISEKSEIFDDQFSVERPDGSNFTLKIRSTKLEDSAMYFCASSQHSGTFYNEQFFGPGTRLTVL.

The rearrangement joins TRBV6-6 to TRBJ2-5, with a weak D call TRBD2 (6 bases). The germline CDR1 and CDR2 sequences are MNHNY and SVGAGI (reference sequence). Trimming cost V 8 bases and J 1 base, with 8 bases left between them. The CDR3 has 12 amino acids. CDR3 loop: CASGGTQETQYF. In DNA form, the CDR3 reads TGTGCCAGCGGGGGGACCCAAGAGACCCAGTACTTC.

V is TRBV13 and J is TRBJ1-1; D is unclear. The V end was cut by 4 bases, the J end by 4 bases, with 7 bases between. In germline, CDR1 is PRHDT, CDR2 FYEKMQ (reference sequence). The CDR3 extends over 12 amino acids. This chain's CDR3 is CASSSQVTEAFF. In nucleotides, the CDR3 is TGTGCCAGCAGCTCCCAGGTCACTGAAGCTTTCTTT.

The rearrangement links TRBV6-6 to TRBJ1-5, with TRBD1 identical over 7 bases. Germline V gene data show CDR1 as MNHNY and CDR2 as SVGAGI (reference sequence). The CDR3 runs to 15 residues. Trimming cost V 7 bases and J 2 bases; bases outside gene matches: 8. CDR3 nucleotides: TGTGCCAGCACCCCAGATACAGGGGGCAATCAGCCCCAGCATTTT. Its translation: CASTPDTGGNQPQHF.